The 13 T cell receptor beta chains below come from one sample, sequenced in a study of shared clonotypes between healthy human individuals. Only in-frame clones appear in the TCRdb table, and some are missing; sequencing was by immunoSEQ multiplex PCR. The sample consists of around 500,000 clones, over 75% of them appearing once. Material for sequencing was PBMCs. The source of these receptors is a middle-aged woman in good health. Some clones in this sample may be carry-over from other donors' samples.

This chain links TRBV6-5 with TRBJ2-6; D gene unclear. The V and J ends lost 4 bases and 4 bases respectively, with 11 bases between them. The CDR3 has 15 residues. Germline lookup yields CDR1 MNHEY and CDR2 SVGAGI. CDR3 sequence (DNA): TGTGCCAGCAGTTCACGCCTGGGCGGGGCCAACGTCCTGACTTTC. It specifies CASSSRLGGANVLTF.

CDR3 DNA: TGTGCCAGCAGCCGTCCCGGGACAGGGAACACTGAAGCTTTCTTT. It encodes CASSRPGTGNTEAFF. The rearrangement joins TRBV7-2 to TRBJ1-1, with 8 bases identical to TRBD1. CDR1 is SGHTA and CDR2 is FQGNSA in the germline V gene. CDR3 size: 15 residues. Germline trimming cut 5 bases from V and 1 base from J; bases unmatched to any gene: 6.

Points on this clone: The same CDR3 arises from other DNA sequences in this sample as well. The chain couples TRBV11-1 to TRBJ2-7; D unresolved. Germline V gene lookup returns CDR1 SGHAT and CDR2 FQDESV (reference sequence). V was trimmed by 1 base and J by 5 bases, leaving 6 bases between them. The CDR3 spans 12 residues. The CDR3 DNA sequence: TGTGCCAGCAGCTTAGGGTTCCACGAGCAGTACTTC. Its translation: CASSLGFHEQYF.

In regard to this clone: A far bigger clonotype differs at one base, so this is likely a read error. The chain links TRBV7-3 to TRBJ2-5, with 12 nucleotides matching TRBD2. Germline V gene sequence: CDR1 SGHTA, CDR2 FQGTGA. The CDR3 consists of 15 residues. Trimming cost V 5 bases and J 8 bases; bases outside gene matches: 9. The CDR3 coding sequence is TGTGCCAGCAGCCCCCGACTAGCGGGAGCAGATACCCAGTACTTC. This translates into CASSPRLAGADTQYF.

This clone appeared a single time. A read error is possible here, since a much larger clone lies one base away. Other DNA sequences of this sample code for an identical CDR3. CDR3 in amino acids: CASSLSGTGAKNIQYF. The CDR3 nucleotides are TGCGCCAGCAGCTTGTCGGGGACCGGGGCCAAAAACATTCAGTACTTC. This chain joins TRBV5-1 and TRBJ2-4; D possibly uses TRBD1 or TRBD2 (5 bases each). Trimming removed 1 base from V and 1 base from J, with 12 bases in between. The germline V gene has CDR1 SGHRS and CDR2 YFSETQ. This CDR3 comprises 16 residues.

The V gene is TRBV19, the J gene TRBJ2-1, with D unresolved. CDR3 size: 11 residues. V lost 5 bases to trimming and J lost 9 bases, with 8 bases between them. Germline V CDR1 and CDR2: LNHDA, SQIVND (reference sequence). CDR3 coding DNA: TGTGCCAGTAGTGTTAGATCTGAGCAGTTCTTC. Translating gives CASSVRSEQFF. The complete variable domain, with remaining parts taken from reference TRBV19 and TRBJ2-1, reads DGGITQSPKYLFRKEGQNVTLSCEQNLNHDAMYWYRQDPGQGLRLIYYSQIVNDFQKGDIAEGYSVSREKKESFPLTVTSAQKNPTAFYLCASSVRSEQFFGPGTRLTVL.

The CDR3 protein is CASSYGASNQPQHF. In DNA, the CDR3 is TGTGCCAGCAGCTACGGGGCTTCCAATCAGCCCCAGCATTTT. The chain couples TRBV6-5 to TRBJ1-5, with a tentative D call TRBD1 (5 bases). Trimming pared 6 bases from V and 3 bases from J, leaving 12 bases between. The V gene's germline CDR1 is MNHEY and CDR2 SVGAGI. This CDR3 region has 14 residues.

This clone was seen at least ten times. V gene TRBV7-2 combines with J gene TRBJ2-2, with D maybe TRBD2 (7 bases). The CDR3 runs 16 residues. V gave up 5 bases and J gave up 2 bases, with 15 bases separating them. Germline V gives CDR1 SGHTA, CDR2 FQGNSA. The CDR3 sequence: CASSTQGLPNTGELFF. The CDR3 coding sequence is TGTGCCAGCAGCACACAGGGACTACCCAACACCGGGGAGCTGTTTTTT. Combining the CDR3 with reference TRBV7-2 and TRBJ2-2 gives the whole variable domain GAGVSQSPSNKVTEKGKDVELRCDPISGHTALYWYRQSLGQGLEFLIYFQGNSAPDKSGLPSDRFSAERTGGSVSTLTIQRTQQEDSAVYLCASSTQGLPNTGELFFGEGSRLTVL.

This clone was detected only once. The V and J genes are TRBV7-6 and TRBJ2-1, with 10 bases identical to TRBD2. This CDR3 comprises 18 residues. Germline V CDR1 and CDR2: SGHVS, FNYEAQ. After removal of 5 bases from V and 2 bases from J, the junction contained 12 bases not matched to a gene. The CDR3 bases are TGTGCCAGCAGCGCAAGGCGTAGGACTAGCGGTACCTACAATGAGCAGTTCTTC. Amino acid sequence: CASSARRRTSGTYNEQFF.

This clone was detected many times. The V gene is TRBV19, the J gene TRBJ2-1; TRBD2 agrees at 8 bases. Germline values: CDR1 LNHDA, CDR2 SQIVND (reference sequence). J was trimmed by 2 bases and V by 5 bases; bases with no gene match: 8. The CDR3 is 16 residues long. The CDR3 region has the DNA TGTGCCAGTAGTGATTATAGCGGGGCAACCTACAATGAGCAGTTCTTC. It translates to CASSDYSGATYNEQFF.

The V gene is TRBV28, the J gene TRBJ2-5, with 9 bases aligning to TRBD1. The V gene's germline CDR1 is MDHEN and CDR2 SYDVKM. With 4 bases clipped from V and 2 bases from J, the junction kept 11 bases outside the gene matches. The CDR3 has 17 amino acids. The CDR3 is CASSSNPGQGKQETQYF. The CDR3 coding sequence is TGTGCCAGCAGTTCTAACCCCGGACAGGGGAAACAAGAGACCCAGTACTTC.

About this clone: The likely explanation is a read error, given a far larger clone one base away. The chain links TRBV4-1 to TRBJ1-1, with D tentatively TRBD1 (6 bases). The V gene's germline CDR1 is MGHRA and CDR2 YSYEKL. The CDR3 length is 17 residues. Trimming shortened V by 5 bases and J by 3 bases, and 22 bases separated the two germline ends. The CDR3 spells CASSKVGARGQDTEAFF. CDR3 coding DNA: TGCGCCAGCAGCAAAGTAGGGGCCCGGGGGCAGGACACTGAAGCTTTCTTT.

Regarding this clone: A single base is all that separates this from a far larger clone, so a read error is likely. The same CDR3 can be traced to other DNA sequences in this sample. The rearrangement links TRBV29-1 to TRBJ2-5, with 7 bases fitting TRBD1. This CDR3 comprises 15 residues. Germline values: CDR1 SQVTM, CDR2 ANQGSEA. The CDR3 DNA reads as TGTAGCGTTGGCCCCCATGACAGGGTTGGAGAGACCCAGTACTTC. It encodes CSVGPHDRVGETQYF.